The clone carrying this T cell receptor beta chain was detected many times. Its antigen is still unknown. The sample comes from a study of blood T cells in healthy people across ages. Using a J-beta primer mix together with a sample-barcoded 5' primer, a second PCR was run for about 6 to 12 cycles. TCRdb fed the 5' RACE reads into MiXCR, producing one record per CDR3 protein. The sample lists some 1.6 million distinct CDR3 sequences, around 36% occurring once. Overall study findings and caveats: Per million T cells, the diversity of TCR beta decreased roughly linearly as age advanced. PBMCs that were unsorted prevented a conclusive naive versus antigen-experienced comparison.

With V trimmed by 1 base and J by 1 base, 15 bases remained unmatched. This CDR3 region has 21 residues. Germline loops: CDR1 SGHAT, CDR2 FQNNGV. The sample consisted of blood. This sequence was found in a woman under 40 in good health. V gene TRBV11-2 combines with J gene TRBJ2-1; 11 nucleotides agree with TRBD2. As DNA, the CDR3 is TGTGCCAGCAGCTTAGTTCAGACTAGCGGGAAGTACCATGCTTCCTACAATGAGCAGTTCTTC. This sequence encodes CASSLVQTSGKYHASYNEQFF.